This entry lists 7 T cell receptor beta chains sequenced from one sample in a study of OX40 agonist ivuxolimab in advanced cancers. Only in-frame clones appear in the TCRdb table, and some are missing; sequencing was by immunoSEQ multiplex PCR. The table shows under 60,000 clones, with roughly 89% occurring only once. The sequencing used CD4+ or CD8+ T cells sorted from blood, collected in a trial of the OX40 agonist ivuxolimab. Receptors were obtained from an adult with an advanced solid tumor such as melanoma, head and neck, liver or kidney cancer.

The rearrangement uses TRBV28 and TRBJ2-1; maybe TRBD1 (5 bases). Germline lookup yields CDR1 MDHEN and CDR2 SYDVKM. Trimming removed 2 bases from V and 6 bases from J, with 11 bases in between. The CDR3 runs 14 residues. The DNA for the CDR3 is TGTGCCAGCAGTTTAAAGGGGTTGGGCAATGAGCAGTTCTTC. Translation: CASSLKGLGNEQFF.

The chain joins TRBV5-1 to TRBJ1-1; 8 positions match TRBD1. With V trimmed by 4 bases and J by 4 bases, 6 bases remained unmatched. Germline V gives CDR1 SGHRS, CDR2 YFSETQ. CDR3 length: 14 residues. CDR3 residues: CASSLTGVRTEAFF. Here the CDR3 DNA reads TGCGCCAGCAGCCTGACAGGGGTGCGCACTGAAGCTTTCTTT.

Written as DNA, the CDR3 is TGTGCCAGCAGCCTAAAGGAGATAGCCTACGAGCAGTACTTC. Residues: CASSLKEIAYEQYF. The gene calls are TRBV14 and TRBJ2-7; D is undetermined. The germline gives CDR1 SGHDN, CDR2 FVKESK. V shed 4 bases and J shed 2 bases, with 12 bases lying between them. The CDR3 consists of 14 residues.

Of note for this clone: At the DNA level, this CDR3 is encoded by other sequences in the same sample as well. The gene calls are TRBV9 and TRBJ2-1; no firm D call. Germline V gene sequence: CDR1 SGDLS, CDR2 YYNGEE. The V end lost 0 bases, the J end lost 6 bases, and 1 base lay between the germline ends. CDR3 size: 11 residues. This chain's CDR3 is CASSVVNEQFF. In DNA form, the CDR3 reads TGTGCCAGCAGCGTAGTCAATGAGCAGTTCTTC.

This clone came up once. The V and J genes are TRBV11-2 and TRBJ2-7, with TRBD2 matching over 12 bases. The CDR3 is made up of 14 amino acids. Germline V CDR1 and CDR2: SGHAT, FQNNGV. With V trimmed by 4 bases and J by 4 bases, 2 bases remained unmatched. The CDR3 bases are TGTGCCAGCAGCTGGACTAGCGGGAATTACGAGCAGTACTTC. Its protein product is CASSWTSGNYEQYF.

The gene calls are TRBV4-1 and TRBJ2-7; D possibly corresponds to TRBD1 (5 bases). This CDR3 spans 15 amino acids. Trimming cost V 3 bases and J 0 bases, with 12 bases left between them. In germline, CDR1 is MGHRA, CDR2 YSYEKL. The CDR3 DNA follows: TGCGCCAGCAGCCATCAATGGGGCAGCTCCTACGAGCAGTACTTC. Protein product: CASSHQWGSSYEQYF.

The V and J genes are TRBV30 and TRBJ1-1; weak D call: TRBD1 (6 bases). Germline loops: CDR1 GTSNPN, CDR2 SVGIG (reference sequence). Trimming pared 3 bases from V and 4 bases from J, leaving 18 bases between. The CDR3 covers 15 residues. DNA of the CDR3: TGTGCCTGGAGCGAAGGGGACACGACGGCCACTGAAGCTTTCTTT. It translates to CAWSEGDTTATEAFF.